These 24 T cell receptor beta chains were all obtained from the same sample, sequenced in a study of blood T cell repertoires in COVID-19. Assay used: immunoSEQ multiplex PCR; TCRdb lists only in-frame clones, some missing. The table lists 250,000 to 350,000 clones, around 85% of them singletons. Sequencing was done on a sample of peripheral blood. The receptors shown here come from a human donor with COVID-19, enrolled during active disease. The donor label of this sample is uncertain.

In this sample, this clone turned up a few times. The CDR3 bases are TGTGCTAGTGGCCGCCGGCTAGCGGGAGGGAGGGCAGATACGCAGTATTTT. Its protein product is CASGRRLAGGRADTQYF. This sequence joins TRBV12-5 and TRBJ2-3; 12 bases fit TRBD2. V lost 6 bases, J lost 4 bases, and 11 bases stayed unmatched. This CDR3 has 17 amino acids. Germline CDR1 is LGHNT and CDR2 is FRNRAP.

Regarding this clone: The sample contains more than one DNA sequence encoding this CDR3. The rearrangement uses TRBV6-2 or TRBV6-3 and TRBJ2-2; no reliable D call. This CDR3 has 12 amino acids. Germline V gene lookup returns CDR1 MNHEY and CDR2 SVGEGT. V lost 6 bases, J lost 4 bases, and 6 bases lay in between. The DNA for the CDR3 is TGTGCCAGCAGCCGAGGCACCGGGGAGCTGTTTTTT. Its translation is CASSRGTGELFF.

Here the CDR3 reads CASRTETEAFF. CDR3 in DNA: TGTGCCAGCAGGACAGAGACTGAAGCTTTCTTT. The chain uses TRBV28 and TRBJ1-1; TRBD1 might be the D (5 bases). The CDR3 length is 11 residues. Germline values: CDR1 MDHEN, CDR2 SYDVKM. Trimming took 6 bases from V and 5 from J, leaving 7 bases between them.

This clone was recorded a few times. The chain uses TRBV7-2 and TRBJ1-2; possibly TRBD1 for D (5 bases). The germline gives CDR1 SGHTA, CDR2 FQGNSA. The CDR3 has 15 residues. The ends were cut back, 4 bases at V and 0 bases at J, with 12 bases in the middle. CDR3 nucleotides: TGTGCCAGCAGCTCTGGGGGGTACACTAACTATGGCTACACCTTC. Translation gives CASSSGGYTNYGYTF.

The chain has TRBV6-1 and TRBJ1-3; D remains ambiguous. This CDR3 comprises 16 residues. CDR1 is MNHNS and CDR2 is SASEGT in the germline V gene. The germline V and J ends were trimmed by 2 bases and 0 bases, with 11 bases remaining between them. CDR3 sequence reads: CASSERSEASGNTIYF. The CDR3 DNA sequence: TGTGCCAGCAGTGAACGCAGCGAGGCCTCTGGAAACACCATATATTTT.

The gene calls are TRBV5-1 and TRBJ2-1; possible D gene TRBD2, 6 bases. The CDR3 is 16 amino acids. Germline loops: CDR1 SGHRS, CDR2 YFSETQ. Trimming left V 5 bases short and J 10 bases short, with 25 bases between. In DNA form, the CDR3 reads TGCGCCAGCAGGAAAGGGCAGGGAAATACCCGGGAGGAGCAGTTCTTC. It translates to CASRKGQGNTREEQFF.

This clone was seen more than once but under ten times. The chain carries TRBV4-3 and TRBJ1-1, with unresolved D. Trimming removed 4 bases from V and 4 bases from J, with 10 bases in between. This CDR3 region has 13 residues. Germline loops: CDR1 LGHNA, CDR2 YSLEER. CDR3 amino acids: CASSLTRGTEAFF. The CDR3 DNA reads TGCGCCAGCAGCCTAACACGTGGCACTGAAGCTTTCTTT.

The V call is TRBV29-1, the J call TRBJ1-1; a weak D match, TRBD1 (6 bases). CDR1 SQVTM and CDR2 ANQGSEA come from the germline V gene. Between the trimmed V and J ends, which lost 7 bases and 6 bases, there was a span of 21 bases. The CDR3 loop spans 14 amino acids. Here the CDR3 DNA reads TGCAGCGCTTGCCTAGGTGCGGGGGCCCCTGAAGCTTTCTTT. Encoded protein: CSACLGAGAPEAFF. The variable domain in full, completed from reference TRBV29-1 and TRBJ1-1, reads SAVISQKPSRDICQRGTSLTIQCQVDSQVTMMFWYRQQPGQSLTLIATANQGSEATYESGFVIDKFPISRPNLTFSTLTVSNMSPEDSSIYLCSACLGAGAPEAFFGQGTRLTVV.

V is TRBV9 and J is TRBJ2-6, with D possibly being TRBD1 (5 bases). Trimming pared 0 bases from V and 2 bases from J, leaving 9 bases between. Germline CDR1 SGDLS, CDR2 YYNGEE. The CDR3 is made up of 16 amino acids. In DNA form, the CDR3 reads TGTGCCAGCAGCGTAGAGGGGCACCCTGGGGCCAACGTCCTGACTTTC. Translation: CASSVEGHPGANVLTF.

The chain employs TRBV2 and TRBJ1-5; TRBD1 matches at 9 bases. With 3 bases clipped from V and 6 bases from J, the junction kept 3 bases outside the gene matches. CDR3 length: 14 amino acids. CDR1 is SNHLY, CDR2 FYNNEI, per germline. CDR3 in DNA: TGTGCCAGCAGTGATGGGACAGGGATTCAGCCCCAGCATTTT. Residues: CASSDGTGIQPQHF.

A few counts support this clone. The V gene is TRBV12-3 or TRBV12-4, the J gene TRBJ1-2; 11 bases fit TRBD1. This CDR3 is 13 amino acids long. V shed 6 bases, J shed 7 bases, and the junction held 4 bases outside the gene matches. The CDR3 loop reads CASRYGQGAGYTF. CDR3 coding DNA: TGTGCCAGCAGATATGGACAGGGGGCTGGCTACACCTTC.

The rearrangement joins TRBV6-2 or TRBV6-3 to TRBJ2-1, with TRBD2 matching 12 bases. Germline CDR1 and CDR2: MNHEY and SVGEGT. The junction had 14 bases not matched to a gene; V was cut back by 5 bases and J by 15 bases. The CDR3 length is 15 residues. CDR3 in DNA: TGTGCCAGCAGTGACCTAGCGGGAGGGCCCTCCGGGCTGTTCTTC. Translation: CASSDLAGGPSGLFF.

This clone was seen a handful of times. The chain carries TRBV7-2 and TRBJ2-7; TRBD2 is a possible D gene (5 bases). Germline V CDR1 and CDR2: SGHTA, FQGNSA. V gave up 4 bases and J gave up 3 bases, with 16 bases separating them. The CDR3 is 15 residues long. This CDR3 is CASSYSRRQDYEQYF. The CDR3 nucleotides are TGTGCCAGCAGCTATAGTCGGAGGCAGGACTACGAGCAGTACTTC.

The chain carries TRBV28 and TRBJ2-1, with D perhaps matching TRBD1 (6 bases). The CDR3 is 14 amino acids. The V gene lost 7 bases and the J gene lost 8 bases, with 18 bases spanning the gap. Germline V gene sequence: CDR1 MDHEN, CDR2 SYDVKM. In DNA, the CDR3 is TGTGCCAGCAAGGAAGGGGGTTCCGGGTATGAGCAGTTCTTC. It codes for CASKEGGSGYEQFF.

The V call is TRBV7-2, the J call TRBJ2-1, with D hard to call. V gave up 1 base and J gave up 3 bases, with 13 bases separating them. This CDR3 region has 16 residues. CDR1 and CDR2 (germline): SGHTA, FQGNSA. The CDR3 spells CASSLGGQNLYNEQFF. DNA of the CDR3: TGTGCCAGCAGCTTAGGAGGCCAGAATCTCTACAATGAGCAGTTCTTC.

CDR3 DNA sequence: TGTGCCAGCTCACCCTCGACAGGGAGGAACACTGAAGCTTTCTTT. Translation: CASSPSTGRNTEAFF. V is TRBV18 and J is TRBJ1-1, with 7 bases fitting TRBD1. The CDR3 runs 15 residues. The V gene end was trimmed by 3 bases and the J gene end by 1 base; junction bases not matched to a gene: 5. CDR1 is KGHSH, CDR2 LQKENI, per germline.

As for this clone: The identical CDR3 is also encoded by other nucleotide sequences in the sample. The V and J genes are TRBV11-2 and TRBJ1-5; 7 bases are shared with TRBD1. Germline assignment: CDR1 SGHAT and CDR2 FQNNGV. This CDR3 region has 14 residues. V lost 5 bases, J lost 2 bases, and 3 bases stayed unmatched. The CDR3: CASSLDRGNQPQHF. In nucleotides, the CDR3 is TGTGCCAGCAGCCTTGACAGGGGCAATCAGCCCCAGCATTTT. The complete variable domain, with remaining parts taken from reference TRBV11-2 and TRBJ1-5, reads EAGVAQSPRYKIIEKRQSVAFWCNPISGHATLYWYQQILGQGPKLLIQFQNNGVVDDSQLPKDRFSAERLKGVDSTLKIQPAKLEDSAVYLCASSLDRGNQPQHFGDGTRLSIL.

This chain connects TRBV28 to TRBJ1-1; D gene ambiguous. Deletions cut 7 bases from V and 1 base from J, with 16 bases between. The CDR3 consists of 15 residues. Germline CDR1 and CDR2: MDHEN and SYDVKM. CDR3 in amino acids: CASTPDGLSNTEAFF. Here the CDR3 DNA reads TGTGCCAGCACCCCCGATGGACTGTCGAACACTGAAGCTTTCTTT. Drawing the rest from reference TRBV28 and TRBJ1-1, the complete variable domain is DVKVTQSSRYLVKRTGEKVFLECVQDMDHENMFWYRQDPGLGLRLIYFSYDVKMKEKGDIPEGYSVSREKKERFSLILESASTNQTSMYLCASTPDGLSNTEAFFGQGTRLTVV.

The chain carries TRBV28 and TRBJ2-2; D may be TRBD2 (6 bases). Germline CDR1 is MDHEN and CDR2 is SYDVKM. The V and J ends lost 5 bases and 3 bases respectively, with 19 bases between them. The CDR3 loop spans 17 amino acids. In nucleotides, the CDR3 is TGTGCCAGCAGTACCCCGGAGGGGAGGTGGGACACCGGGGAGCTGTTTTTT. As protein: CASSTPEGRWDTGELFF.

The count of this clone is one. The rearrangement joins TRBV27 to TRBJ1-5; 11 bases are a match to TRBD1. Germline V lookup: CDR1 MNHEY, CDR2 SMNVEV (reference sequence). The length of the CDR3 is 16 residues. After removal of 5 bases from V and 6 bases from J, the junction contained 9 bases not matched to a gene. The DNA of the CDR3 is TGTGCCAGCAGTCTACTCGGACAGGGGGCCGGTCAGCCCCAGCATTTT. Protein sequence: CASSLLGQGAGQPQHF.

The chain employs TRBV30 and TRBJ1-4; TRBD1 matches 8 bases. The CDR3 sequence is 15 residues long. V was clipped by 4 bases and J by 4 bases; unmatched bases: 8. CDR1 is GTSNPN and CDR2 is SVGIG in the germline V gene (reference sequence). The CDR3: CAWTSPDRDNEKLFF. In DNA form, the CDR3 reads TGTGCCTGGACTTCTCCGGACAGGGATAATGAAAAACTGTTTTTT.

With respect to this clone: The identical CDR3 is also encoded by other nucleotide sequences in the sample. The chain carries TRBV19 and TRBJ1-1, with D hard to call. CDR1 is LNHDA, CDR2 SQIVND, per germline (reference sequence). V dropped 1 base and J dropped 3 bases, with 6 bases sitting between them. The CDR3 consists of 13 residues. The CDR3 DNA follows: TGTGCCAGTAGTATAGCCCGGGACACTGAAGCTTTCTTT. It codes for CASSIARDTEAFF.

The chain is built from TRBV7-3 and TRBJ2-1, with TRBD2 identical over 8 bases. The CDR3 sequence is 15 residues long. Trimming removed 3 bases from V and 8 bases from J; junction bases left unmatched: 9. The germline V gene has CDR1 SGHTA and CDR2 FQGTGA. The CDR3 protein is CASSFMTPGGDEQFF. DNA for the CDR3: TGTGCCAGCAGCTTTATGACCCCCGGGGGGGATGAGCAGTTCTTC. The full variable domain, rest sourced from reference TRBV7-3 and TRBJ2-1, is GAGVSQTPSNKVTEKGKYVELRCDPISGHTALYWYRQSLGQGPEFLIYFQGTGAADDSGLPNDRFFAVRPEGSVSTLKIQRTERGDSAVYLCASSFMTPGGDEQFFGPGTRLTVL.

V gene TRBV27 combines with J gene TRBJ2-7; 11 bases map to TRBD2. This CDR3 is built from 18 residues. V shed 2 bases and J 4 bases; nucleotides not matched to a gene: 13. Germline CDR1 reads MNHEY; CDR2 reads SMNVEV (reference sequence). The CDR3 region is CASSLRPSGRLNLYEQYF. Here the CDR3 DNA reads TGTGCCAGCAGTTTAAGGCCTAGCGGGAGGCTAAATTTGTACGAGCAGTACTTC.